This TCR beta chain was profiled in a study of Graves' ophthalmopathy and Graves' hyperthyroidism. This clonotype was observed many times. Amplifying from RNA transcripts, the study obtained TCR beta CDR3 regions. The authors performed first-round RT-PCR with HTBI primers and then a second-round multiplex PCR. One entry per CDR3 protein, called by TCRdb with MiXCR from the multiplex PCR reads. Among hundreds of thousands of distinct CDR3 sequences, approximately 15% were seen once, and the ten largest hold roughly 7%. The V and J ends lost 4 bases and 6 bases respectively, with 5 bases between them. Looked up from germline, CDR1 is SGHRS and CDR2 is YFSETQ. The CDR3 is 11 amino acids. The term stable hyperthyroidism indicated an absence of ophthalmopathy within 18 months of follow-up. Other autoimmune diseases, uncontrolled infections, pregnancy or lactation ruled patients out of participation.

The TCR originated in a woman between 18 and 29 years old with stable Graves' hyperthyroidism. This sequence joins TRBV5-1 and TRBJ1-5, with no clear D. Sequenced sample: peripheral blood. The CDR3 bases are TGCGCCAGCAGCCCGGTTCAGCCCCAGCATTTT. This encodes CASSPVQPQHF. Variable domain in full (rest from reference TRBV5-1 and TRBJ1-5): KAGVTQTPRYLIKTRGQQVTLSCSPISGHRSVSWYQQTPGQGLQFLFEYFSETQRNKGNFPGRFSGRQFSNSRSEMNVSTLELGDSALYLCASSPVQPQHFGDGTRLSIL.